A selection of T cell receptor beta chains follows, all from one sample in a study of T cell responses to AZD1222 COVID-19 vaccine. Repertoires were generated with immunoSEQ multiplex PCR, while TCRdb's copy carries only in-frame clones and drops some. The repertoire holds about 150,000 clones, with 70% to 90% as singletons. The material sequenced was peripheral blood, taken on day 0 of AZD1222 vaccination. The source is an adult in good health. Both conserved end residues are part of each CDR3. The D gene is left open where the match is weak. Not all rows give a size; the values are once, few, many and, for expanded clones, a class.

v_gene	d_gene	j_gene	abundance	CDR3aa	CDR3nt
TRBV6-2/TRBV6-3	.	TRBJ2-2	few	CASSTGRYTGELFF	TGTGCCAGCAGTACCGGACGTTACACCGGGGAGCTGTTTTTT
TRBV28	.	TRBJ1-1	.	CASSFPTRNTEAFF	TGTGCCAGCAGTTTCCCCACCCGGAACACTGAAGCTTTCTTT
TRBV7-9	.	TRBJ1-5	.	CASSPWTVQPQHF	TGTGCCAGCAGCCCTTGGACAGTTCAGCCCCAGCATTTT
TRBV29-1	.	TRBJ2-7	.	CSVADYEQYF	TGCAGCGTTGCCGACTACGAGCAGTACTTC
TRBV5-4	.	TRBJ1-3	.	CASRAGEGSGNTIYF	TGTGCCAGCAGAGCCGGGGAGGGCTCTGGAAACACCATATATTTT
TRBV3-1/TRBV3-2	.	TRBJ2-3	.	CASSQAGANLGDTQYF	TGTGCCAGCAGCCAAGCGGGGGCGAACTTGGGAGATACGCAGTATTTT
TRBV28	.	TRBJ1-4	.	CASSPARAGGEKLFF	TGTGCCAGCAGCCCGGCTAGGGCAGGTGGTGAAAAACTGTTTTTT
TRBV14	TRBD1	TRBJ1-3	.	CASSHGDRAGGNTIYF	TGTGCCAGCAGCCACGGCGACAGGGCGGGTGGAAACACCATATATTTT
TRBV24-1	.	TRBJ1-2	.	CATSDGGYGYTF	TGTGCCACTAGCGACGGTGGCTATGGCTACACCTTC
TRBV19	TRBD1	TRBJ1-1	.	CAAHRGGNTEAFF	TGTGCCGCGCACAGGGGAGGGAACACTGAAGCTTTCTTT
TRBV18	TRBD1	TRBJ2-7	.	CASLATGTGDDEQYF	TGTGCCAGCTTAGCAACCGGGACAGGGGATGACGAGCAGTACTTC
TRBV19	.	TRBJ1-5	.	CASSVRGGNQPQHF	TGTGCCAGTAGTGTCAGGGGAGGCAATCAGCCCCAGCATTTT
TRBV6-5	.	TRBJ1-1	.	CASSYSRMNTEAFF	TGTGCCAGCAGTTACTCCCGAATGAACACTGAAGCTTTCTTT
TRBV19	TRBD1	TRBJ1-2	few	CASSPGQVRNYGYTF	TGTGCCAGTAGCCCAGGACAGGTTAGGAACTATGGCTACACCTTC
TRBV7-9	TRBD1	TRBJ1-4	.	CASSSIWTGSYEKLFF	TGTGCCAGCAGCTCAATCTGGACAGGGAGTTATGAAAAACTGTTTTTT
TRBV10-3	TRBD1	TRBJ1-5	.	CATRARTGGTSNQPQHF	TGTGCCACCAGAGCCAGGACAGGGGGGACCAGCAATCAGCCCCAGCATTTT
TRBV2	TRBD1	TRBJ1-5	.	CASAVRGLLYDNQPQHF	TGTGCCAGCGCCGTGAGGGGGCTGCTTTATGACAATCAGCCCCAGCATTTT
TRBV2	.	TRBJ2-5	.	CASSAPVEETQYF	TGTGCCAGCAGTGCCCCTGTCGAAGAGACCCAGTACTTC